This is a list of T cell receptor beta chains from one sample in a study of T cells in Graves' hyperthyroidism and ophthalmopathy. In TCRdb, the multiplex PCR reads were re-called with MiXCR into one record per CDR3 protein. The sample shows around 200,000 distinct CDR3 sequences, roughly 18% of them seen only once. The sequencing input was blood. The receptors originated from a man aged 35 to 55 with Graves' hyperthyroidism. Each CDR3 is given with its conserved first and last residue. The D gene is left open where the match is weak. Size values are once, few and many counts, or a class for expanded clones, and some rows have none.

size: few; J: TRBJ2-1; V: TRBV19; D: .; DNA: TGTGCCAGTAGTAGCGGGACCATCAATGAGCAGTTCTTC; CDR3: CASSSGTINEQFF
size: .; J: TRBJ2-2; V: TRBV25-1; D: .; DNA: TGTGCCAGCAGTGATTCGTCCACGGTCAACACCGGGGAGCTGTTTTTT; CDR3: CASSDSSTVNTGELFF
size: .; J: TRBJ1-2; V: TRBV5-1; D: .; DNA: TGCGCCAGCAGTCCAGGACAGTGGGGGGGTTTTAATGGCTACACCTTC; CDR3: CASSPGQWGGFNGYTF
size: few; J: TRBJ2-7; V: TRBV12-3/TRBV12-4; D: .; DNA: TGTGCCAGCAGTTTCGACAGAGCCTACGAGCAGTACTTC; CDR3: CASSFDRAYEQYF
size: few; J: TRBJ2-6; V: TRBV19; D: TRBD1; DNA: TGTGCCAGTAGCTCTAGTGACAGGGGAAGCACTGGGGCCAACGTCCTGACTTTC; CDR3: CASSSSDRGSTGANVLTF
size: many; J: TRBJ2-3; V: TRBV7-2; D: TRBD2; DNA: TGTGCCAGCAGCTCCCTAGCGGGGGGCCGCACAGATACGCAGTATTTT; CDR3: CASSSLAGGRTDTQYF
size: many; J: TRBJ2-5; V: TRBV2; D: .; DNA: TGTGCCAGCACCCCGGCGGTCCAAGAGACCCAGTACTTC; CDR3: CASTPAVQETQYF
size: many; J: TRBJ2-2; V: TRBV5-5; D: .; DNA: TGTGCCAGCAGCTGGGCGGGCGGCAGGGCTGGCACCGGGGAGCTGTTTTTT; CDR3: CASSWAGGRAGTGELFF
size: many; J: TRBJ1-1; V: TRBV28; D: .; DNA: TGTGCCAGCAGTTATATCGACCGATTTGAAGCTTTCTTT; CDR3: CASSYIDRFEAFF
size: few; J: TRBJ1-2; V: TRBV4-3; D: .; DNA: TGCGCCAGCAGCCCGAGACAGGAGATCCTATACGGCTACACCTTC; CDR3: CASSPRQEILYGYTF
size: .; J: TRBJ2-3; V: TRBV6-1; D: TRBD2; DNA: TGTGCCAGCAGTGAACTAGCGGGGGACACAGATACGCAGTATTTT; CDR3: CASSELAGDTDTQYF
size: .; J: TRBJ1-1; V: TRBV7-6; D: .; DNA: TGTGCCAGCAGCCGGGCGACGGTGAACACTGAAGCTTTCTTT; CDR3: CASSRATVNTEAFF
size: many; J: TRBJ2-7; V: TRBV27; D: TRBD1; DNA: TGTGCCAGCAGTCCAGGGACAGGGCTATACTACGAGCAGTACTTC; CDR3: CASSPGTGLYYEQYF
size: .; J: TRBJ1-2; V: TRBV18; D: .; DNA: TGTGCCAGCTCACCTCAGGGTTTAGGTGGCTACACCTTC; CDR3: CASSPQGLGGYTF
size: .; J: TRBJ2-7; V: TRBV6-6; D: .; DNA: TGTGCCAGCAGTTACTCGGCAGGGTCTAACTACGAGCAGTACTTC; CDR3: CASSYSAGSNYEQYF
size: few; J: TRBJ2-1; V: TRBV20-1; D: TRBD2; DNA: TGCAGTGCCACAGGACTAGCGGCTGGCGATGAGCAGTTCTTC; CDR3: CSATGLAAGDEQFF
size: few; J: TRBJ1-4; V: TRBV7-2; D: .; DNA: TGTGCCAGCAGCTTAGGAGGTGTCAGGTCCGGTGAAAAACTGTTTTTT; CDR3: CASSLGGVRSGEKLFF
size: .; J: TRBJ1-5; V: TRBV24-1; D: .; DNA: TGTGCCACCAGTGACGCCGGGGCGAAGAATCAGCCCCAGCATTTT; CDR3: CATSDAGAKNQPQHF
size: many; J: TRBJ1-5; V: TRBV18; D: .; DNA: TGTGCCAGCTCACTGGACGGAAATCAGCCCCAGCATTTT; CDR3: CASSLDGNQPQHF
size: .; J: TRBJ1-3; V: TRBV18; D: TRBD1; DNA: TGTGCCAGCTCACCCCGGACAGGTTCTACTGGAAACACCATATATTTT; CDR3: CASSPRTGSTGNTIYF
size: .; J: TRBJ1-4; V: TRBV3-1; D: TRBD1; DNA: TGTGCCAGCAGCCAACGGACAGGGGGCTTTAATGAAAAACTGTTTTTT; CDR3: CASSQRTGGFNEKLFF
size: many; J: TRBJ2-7; V: TRBV28; D: .; DNA: TGTGCCAGCAGTTTTGAGGGGATAGCCTACGAGCAGTACTTC; CDR3: CASSFEGIAYEQYF
size: .; J: TRBJ2-2; V: TRBV7-3; D: .; DNA: TGTGCCAGCAGCTTAGGGACAAGCACCGGGGAGCTGTTTTTT; CDR3: CASSLGTSTGELFF
size: .; J: TRBJ2-3; V: TRBV27; D: .; DNA: TGTGCCAGCAGTTTTGGGGTTGGAGACTCATTTGCCACAGATACGCAGTATTTT; CDR3: CASSFGVGDSFATDTQYF
size: many; J: TRBJ2-7; V: TRBV15; D: TRBD1; DNA: TGTGCCACCAGCAGAGAGTGGGACAGGTCCTACGAGCAGTACTTC; CDR3: CATSREWDRSYEQYF
size: .; J: TRBJ1-5; V: TRBV4-1; D: .; DNA: TGCGCCAGCAGCCAAGATAATCAGGGGTGGTATCAGCCCCAGCATTTT; CDR3: CASSQDNQGWYQPQHF
size: .; J: TRBJ2-3; V: TRBV20-1; D: .; DNA: TGCAGTGCTAGAGATGAATCGGGAGTTCGCACAGATACGCAGTATTTT; CDR3: CSARDESGVRTDTQYF
size: many; J: TRBJ2-7; V: TRBV7-9; D: .; DNA: TGTGCCAGCAGCTCAGGGGTGCGGGAGCAGTACTTC; CDR3: CASSSGVREQYF
size: many; J: TRBJ2-5; V: TRBV2; D: TRBD2; DNA: TGTGCCAGCAGCAGGACTAGCGGCAGAGAGACCCAGTACTTC; CDR3: CASSRTSGRETQYF
size: few; J: TRBJ1-2; V: TRBV6-1; D: TRBD1; DNA: TGTGCCAGCAGCCTGACAGGGTTCTATGGCTACACCTTC; CDR3: CASSLTGFYGYTF
size: many; J: TRBJ1-4; V: TRBV7-2; D: TRBD1; DNA: TGTGCCAGCAACCTGGGACAGAGAAATGAAAAACTGTTTTTT; CDR3: CASNLGQRNEKLFF
size: .; J: TRBJ1-5; V: TRBV19; D: TRBD1; DNA: TGTGCCAGTAGCAGGACAGGGGGCGAGAATCAGCCCCAGCATTTT; CDR3: CASSRTGGENQPQHF
size: .; J: TRBJ2-7; V: TRBV6-5; D: .; DNA: TGTGCCAGCAGTTTATTACGTGGCGAGCAGTACTTC; CDR3: CASSLLRGEQYF
size: many; J: TRBJ2-1; V: TRBV6-2/TRBV6-3; D: .; DNA: TGTGCCAGCATGGGAGGGGACAACGGGAATGAGCAGTTCTTC; CDR3: CASMGGDNGNEQFF
size: many; J: TRBJ1-1; V: TRBV30; D: .; DNA: TGTGCCTGGGGGGGCAGCCTGAACACTGAAGCTTTCTTT; CDR3: CAWGGSLNTEAFF
size: many; J: TRBJ2-3; V: TRBV18; D: .; DNA: TGTGCCAGCTCACCAGGGGGCGCTGGCACAGATACGCAGTATTTT; CDR3: CASSPGGAGTDTQYF
size: .; J: TRBJ1-5; V: TRBV6-2/TRBV6-3; D: TRBD1; DNA: TGTGCCAGCAGTCCATTGGACAGGCTCCAGCCCCAGCATTTT; CDR3: CASSPLDRLQPQHF
size: many; J: TRBJ1-1; V: TRBV7-8; D: .; DNA: TGTGCCAGCAGAAGGGGGGGAAACACTGAAGCTTTCTTT; CDR3: CASRRGGNTEAFF
size: many; J: TRBJ2-3; V: TRBV20-1; D: .; DNA: TGCAGTGCTAGTGAACTACCGGGCACAGATACGCAGTATTTT; CDR3: CSASELPGTDTQYF